The 31 T cell receptor beta chains reported below all come from one sample, sequenced in a study of blood T cell repertoires in COVID-19. Using immunoSEQ multiplex PCR, the repertoire was profiled, and TCRdb retains in-frame clones only, with some absent. The sample has some 100,000 clones, 74% seen once. Sequencing was carried out using peripheral blood. The origin of the receptors is a man in his 70s with COVID-19, enrolled during active disease.

The chain couples TRBV7-9 to TRBJ1-1; 8 nucleotides agree with TRBD1. Germline CDR1 reads SEHNR; CDR2 reads FQNEAQ (reference sequence). With 1 base clipped from V and 4 bases from J, the junction kept 2 bases outside the gene matches. The CDR3 is made up of 14 amino acids. The CDR3 here is CASSLGTGSTEAFF. CDR3 sequence (DNA): TGTGCCAGCAGCTTAGGGACAGGGAGCACTGAAGCTTTCTTT. The variable domain in full, with the rest retrieved from reference TRBV7-9 and TRBJ1-1, is DTGVSQNPRHKITKRGQNVTFRCDPISEHNRLYWYRQTLGQGPEFLTYFQNEAQLEKSRLLSDRFSAERPKGSFSTLEIQRTEQGDSAMYLCASSLGTGSTEAFFGQGTRLTVV.

The V gene is TRBV5-1, the J gene TRBJ2-7; 7 nucleotides match TRBD1. J lost 7 bases, V lost 7 bases, and 8 bases had no gene match. Germline CDR1 is SGHRS and CDR2 is YFSETQ. The CDR3 contains 12 residues. The CDR3, as DNA: TGCGCCAGCGGTCAACCGGGACAGGAGCAGTACTTC. Translating gives CASGQPGQEQYF.

Comments on this clone: An end of the junction does not agree with germline; a read error may underlie this. The V gene is TRBV7-7, the J gene TRBJ2-7; a weak D match, TRBD2 (6 bases). Germline-derived CDR1 and CDR2 are SSHAT and FNYEAQ (reference sequence). The CDR3 length is 14 residues. In DNA, the CDR3 is TGTGCTAGCAGCCCCGGGACTGTTGAATCCGAGCAGTACTTC. The encoded protein is CASSPGTVESEQYF.

The chain employs TRBV5-5 and TRBJ1-2, with unresolved D. The length of the CDR3 is 15 residues. From germline, CDR1 is SGHKS and CDR2 YYEKEE (reference sequence). Trimming took 4 bases from V and 2 from J, leaving 15 bases between them. The CDR3 DNA reads TGTGCCAGCAGCCTCCTGGCCACCTTGAACTATGGCTACACCTTC. Protein sequence: CASSLLATLNYGYTF. Using reference TRBV5-5 and TRBJ1-2 for the parts outside the CDR3, the full variable domain is DAGVTQSPTHLIKTRGQQVTLRCSPISGHKSVSWYQQVLGQGPQFIFQYYEKEERGRGNFPDRFSARQFPNYSSELNVNALLLGDSALYLCASSLLATLNYGYTFGSGTRLTVV.

V gene TRBV5-5 combines with J gene TRBJ2-7; 8 nucleotides line up with TRBD1. V was clipped by 1 base and J by 5 bases; unmatched bases: 5. The V gene's germline CDR1 is SGHKS and CDR2 YYEKEE (reference sequence). This CDR3 is built from 14 residues. The DNA for the CDR3 is TGTGCCAGCAGCTTGCAGGGGGCGTTCGACGAGCAGTACTTC. It codes for CASSLQGAFDEQYF.

V usage is TRBV24-1 and J usage is TRBJ2-3; tentative D call: TRBD2 (6 bases). This CDR3 region has 17 residues. Looked up from germline, CDR1 is KGHDR and CDR2 is SFDVKD. Trimming pared 4 bases from V and 5 bases from J, leaving 21 bases between. CDR3 nucleotides: TGTGCCACCAGTGACCCTGGGGGAGGAGTCGTTAGAGATACGCAGTATTTT. This encodes CATSDPGGGVVRDTQYF.

CDR3 sequence: CASSLSSRTGSTDTQYF. The DNA of the CDR3 is TGTGCCAGCAGTTTATCCTCGCGTACAGGGAGCACAGATACGCAGTATTTT. This chain links TRBV27 with TRBJ2-3; D is possibly TRBD1 (6 bases). Germline lookup yields CDR1 MNHEY and CDR2 SMNVEV (reference sequence). The CDR3 sequence is 17 residues long. With 0 bases removed from V and 0 bases from J, the gap between germline ends came to 13 bases.

The chain has TRBV7-2 and TRBJ1-1; 7 bases are shared with TRBD1. There are 14 residues in the CDR3. Germline V CDR1 and CDR2: SGHTA, FQGNSA. V gave up 5 bases and J gave up 5 bases; unmatched junction bases: 8. In nucleotides, the CDR3 is TGTGCCAGCAGCCCGCAGGGGGGAATTACTGAAGCTTTCTTT. Residues: CASSPQGGITEAFF.

The V call is TRBV7-9, the J call TRBJ2-1; TRBD1 is a possible D gene (6 bases). This CDR3 contains 16 residues. V lost 6 bases and J lost 5, with 20 bases in between. Germline values: CDR1 SEHNR, CDR2 FQNEAQ (reference sequence). The CDR3 region has the DNA TGTGCCAGCAGATTTAACACAGGGTTCTCTAACAATGAGCAGTTCTTC. Amino acids: CASRFNTGFSNNEQFF.

The chain carries TRBV20-1 and TRBJ2-7; D not resolved. The CDR3 length is 11 residues. Looked up from germline, CDR1 is DFQATT and CDR2 is SNEGSKA (reference sequence). V was pared by 3 bases and J by 2 bases, with 5 bases between. DNA of the CDR3: TGCAGTGCTAGTCCAACCTACGAGCAGTACTTC. It specifies CSASPTYEQYF.

This chain links TRBV5-1 with TRBJ2-2, with 10 bases identical to TRBD2. V was pared by 4 bases and J by 2 bases, with 5 bases of the junction left unmatched. The CDR3 sequence is 16 residues long. Germline values: CDR1 SGHRS, CDR2 YFSETQ. CDR3 loop: CASSILAGSNTGELFF. In DNA form, the CDR3 reads TGCGCCAGCAGCATACTAGCGGGGAGTAACACCGGGGAGCTGTTTTTT.

This chain joins TRBV27 and TRBJ1-5; 8 nucleotides match TRBD1. The V and J ends lost 6 bases and 6 bases, in that order; junction bases with no gene match: 13. The germline V gene has CDR1 MNHEY and CDR2 SMNVEV (reference sequence). This CDR3 has 16 amino acids. The CDR3: CASRPHGTGVSQPQHF. The CDR3 coding sequence is TGTGCCAGCAGACCCCACGGGACAGGCGTTAGTCAGCCCCAGCATTTT.

V is TRBV4-1 and J is TRBJ2-7, with D possibly matching TRBD1 (6 bases). Deletions cut 6 bases from V and 0 bases from J, with 12 bases between. The CDR3 is 14 amino acids. From germline, CDR1 is MGHRA and CDR2 YSYEKL. CDR3 sequence (DNA): TGCGCCAGCAGTGATGGGGGCCGCTCCTACGAGCAGTACTTC. Amino acid sequence: CASSDGGRSYEQYF.

The V gene is TRBV5-6, the J gene TRBJ2-7; TRBD1 matches at 10 bases. Trimming took 1 base from V and 2 from J; bases not matched to a gene: 6. Germline CDR1 is SGHDT and CDR2 is YYEEEE. The CDR3 is made up of 16 amino acids. The CDR3 region is CASSLFFGTGAYEQYF. CDR3 sequence (DNA): TGTGCCAGCAGCTTGTTCTTCGGGACAGGGGCCTACGAGCAGTACTTC.

The chain recombines TRBV7-3 with TRBJ2-5; D is possibly TRBD1 (6 bases). The CDR3 sequence is 16 residues long. V lost 5 bases, J lost 4 bases, and 20 bases lay in between. Germline V gene lookup returns CDR1 SGHTA and CDR2 FQGTGA. For the CDR3, the DNA is TGTGCCAGCAGCCCCTCCGGGGCGACAGGTGCAGAGACCCAGTACTTC. Amino acid sequence: CASSPSGATGAETQYF.

The chain joins TRBV24-1 to TRBJ2-7, with 9 bases aligning to TRBD1. CDR1 and CDR2 from the germline V gene are KGHDR and SFDVKD. The CDR3 consists of 14 residues. After removal of 8 bases from V and 2 bases from J, the junction contained 6 bases not matched to a gene. The CDR3 loop reads CATNAGQGTYEQYF. The CDR3 region has the DNA TGTGCCACCAATGCGGGACAGGGAACCTACGAGCAGTACTTC.

The chain combines TRBV2 with TRBJ2-1; D gene uncertain. The CDR3 spans 11 residues. Germline CDR1 SNHLY, CDR2 FYNNEI. Trimming removed 8 bases at V and 4 bases at J, with 6 bases between. The CDR3 spells CASADYNEQFF. As DNA, the CDR3 is TGTGCCAGCGCAGATTACAATGAGCAGTTCTTC.

The V gene is TRBV11-3, the J gene TRBJ2-1; possible D gene TRBD2, 6 bases. The CDR3 runs to 17 residues. Trimming took off 4 bases at V and 5 bases at J, with 21 bases between the two ends. CDR1 is SGHNT and CDR2 is YENEEA in the germline V gene. The CDR3, as DNA: TGTGCCAGCAGCTGGAACGGAATCGGGAGAGGCGACAATGAGCAGTTCTTC. Translated, it gives CASSWNGIGRGDNEQFF.

This clone was counted a few times. The chain links TRBV6-6 to TRBJ1-5, with D unclear. The CDR3 consists of 13 residues. Germline CDR1 reads MNHNY; CDR2 reads SVGAGI (reference sequence). V was cut by 0 bases and J by 3 bases, with 3 bases left in between. The CDR3 loop reads CASSYSNNQPQHF. The CDR3 DNA follows: TGTGCCAGCAGTTACTCCAACAATCAGCCCCAGCATTTT.

The chain uses TRBV6-2 or TRBV6-3 and TRBJ1-5; D is unclear. CDR3 size: 13 residues. The V gene lost 6 bases and the J gene lost 4 bases, with 10 bases spanning the gap. CDR1 MNHEY and CDR2 SVGEGT come from the germline V gene. CDR3 DNA: TGTGCCAGCAGCTCACTAGGGAATCAGCCCCAGCATTTT. This translates into CASSSLGNQPQHF.

The chain employs TRBV19 and TRBJ1-5; D possibly corresponds to TRBD1 (5 bases). This CDR3 has 17 residues. The germline gives CDR1 LNHDA, CDR2 SQIVND (reference sequence). Deletions cut 5 bases from V and 0 bases from J, with 17 bases between. DNA for the CDR3: TGTGCCAGTAGTCCGTTAGACCAGGGCAGTAGCAATCAGCCCCAGCATTTT. Residues: CASSPLDQGSSNQPQHF.

In its sample, this clone was seen a few times. The rearrangement uses TRBV7-2 and TRBJ1-6; D is unclear. This CDR3 is built from 14 residues. V was trimmed by 2 bases and J by 9 bases, leaving 11 bases between them. Germline CDR1 is SGHTA and CDR2 is FQGNSA. Here the CDR3 DNA reads TGTGCCAGCAGCTTATTTGGAGAGATTTCACCCCTCCACTTT. Translation: CASSLFGEISPLHF. Together with reference TRBV7-2 and TRBJ1-6, the CDR3 gives the full variable domain: GAGVSQSPSNKVTEKGKDVELRCDPISGHTALYWYRQSLGQGLEFLIYFQGNSAPDKSGLPSDRFSAERTGGSVSTLTIQRTQQEDSAVYLCASSLFGEISPLHFGNGTRLTVT.

J is TRBJ1-1 and V is TRBV7-3; D is uncertain. The CDR3 covers 13 residues. The germline CDR1 and CDR2 sequences are SGHTA and FQGTGA. Trimming removed 2 bases from V and 0 bases from J, with 4 bases in between. The CDR3 DNA sequence: TGTGCCAGCAGCTTAGCGCTGAACACTGAAGCTTTCTTT. Amino acids: CASSLALNTEAFF.

The V call is TRBV6-6, the J call TRBJ2-7; 9 nucleotides align to TRBD2. Per germline, CDR1 MNHNY and CDR2 SVGAGI (reference sequence). The J segment lost 3 bases and the V segment lost 2 bases, leaving 8 bases of the junction unmatched. The CDR3 sequence is 16 residues long. The CDR3 spells CASSYELGTSIYEQYF. Written as DNA, the CDR3 is TGTGCCAGCAGTTACGAGCTCGGGACTAGCATCTACGAGCAGTACTTC.

The CDR3 DNA sequence: TGTGCCAGCAGTAGTCCCCCGGAGGCAGCACTCCTCGCCAACGTCCTGACTTTC. It encodes CASSSPPEAALLANVLTF. The chain uses TRBV28 and TRBJ2-6; D is possibly TRBD2 (5 bases). Per germline, CDR1 MDHEN and CDR2 SYDVKM. The V and J ends lost 5 bases and 7 bases respectively, with 24 bases between them. CDR3 length equals 18 residues. The full variable domain, in which reference TRBV28 and TRBJ2-6 provide the parts outside the CDR3, is DVKVTQSSRYLVKRTGEKVFLECVQDMDHENMFWYRQDPGLGLRLIYFSYDVKMKEKGDIPEGYSVSREKKERFSLILESASTNQTSMYLCASSSPPEAALLANVLTFGAGSRLTVL.

The chain recombines TRBV7-2 with TRBJ2-1; maybe TRBD2 (5 bases). In germline, CDR1 is SGHTA, CDR2 FQGNSA. V shed 1 base and J shed 0 bases, with 10 bases lying between them. The CDR3 loop spans 16 amino acids. Here the CDR3 DNA reads TGTGCCAGCAGCTTAGATACGGGAAGCTCCTACAATGAGCAGTTCTTC. Encoded protein: CASSLDTGSSYNEQFF.

The rearrangement joins TRBV19 to TRBJ2-4; tentative D call: TRBD2 (6 bases). The germline V gene encodes CDR1 LNHDA and CDR2 SQIVND (reference sequence). This CDR3 has 14 amino acids. V was clipped by 7 bases and J by 8 bases, with 18 bases between them. As DNA, the CDR3 is TGTGCCAGTAAGCTTCAGGGTGGAGGGGACATTCAGTACTTC. Translation: CASKLQGGGDIQYF.

The V and J genes are TRBV9 and TRBJ2-1; 13 bases are shared with TRBD2. From germline, CDR1 is SGDLS and CDR2 YYNGEE. There are 17 residues in the CDR3. V shed 1 base and J 8 bases; nucleotides not matched to a gene: 9. DNA of the CDR3: TGTGCCAGCAGCGTAAGGGGACGGACTAGCGGGAGACATGAGCAGTTCTTC. Protein: CASSVRGRTSGRHEQFF.

This clone was recorded once. At one boundary the junction diverges from the germline segment, which might be a read error. J is TRBJ1-2 and V is TRBV28; weak D call: TRBD1 (6 bases). Germline V gives CDR1 MDHEN, CDR2 SYDVKM. This CDR3 contains 17 residues. CDR3 nucleotide sequence: TGTGCCAGCAGTTCCCCCCACGGGGGGCTGATCGGGGTTATGTCTTTGTTC. Amino acid sequence: CASSSPHGGLIGVMSLF.

V gene TRBV10-3 combines with J gene TRBJ1-1; D possibly corresponds to TRBD1 (6 bases). V lost 9 bases and J lost 2, with 16 bases in between. Per germline, CDR1 ENHRY and CDR2 SYGVKD. CDR3 length equals 14 residues. CDR3 residues: CAISPQQGNTEAFF. The CDR3 coding sequence is TGTGCCATTTCTCCCCAACAGGGCAACACTGAAGCTTTCTTT.

The chain links TRBV2 to TRBJ2-1, with 11 bases that match TRBD1. Germline loops: CDR1 SNHLY, CDR2 FYNNEI. This CDR3 is built from 15 residues. V was pared by 6 bases and J by 7 bases, with 8 bases of the junction left unmatched. The CDR3 is CASRKDRGLGNEQFF. The CDR3 DNA sequence: TGTGCCAGCAGGAAGGACAGGGGGCTTGGTAATGAGCAGTTCTTC. Based on the CDR3 plus reference TRBV2 and TRBJ2-1, the full variable domain is EPEVTQTPSHQVTQMGQEVILRCVPISNHLYFYWYRQILGQKVEFLVSFYNNEISEKSEIFDDQFSVERPDGSNFTLKIRSTKLEDSAMYFCASRKDRGLGNEQFFGPGTRLTVL.